The sequence of this TCR beta chain was determined in a study of blood T cell repertoires in COVID-19. The protocol was immunoSEQ multiplex PCR, while the TCRdb copy is restricted to in-frame clones and leaves out a portion. The sample carries around 280,000 clones, under 90% recorded once. CDR1 is SGHDN, CDR2 FVKESK, per germline. V gave up 1 base and J gave up 2 bases; unmatched junction bases: 10. The CDR3 extends over 17 amino acids. This TCR was recovered from a woman in her thirties or forties who had recovered from COVID-19. The V gene is TRBV14, the J gene TRBJ2-7; TRBD1 matches at 8 bases. What was sequenced was PBMCs or T cells enriched from blood (not recorded which). CDR3 nucleotide sequence: TGTGCCAGCAGCCAAGGTCCCGGGACAGGTCTTACCTACGAGCAGTACTTC. Its translation: CASSQGPGTGLTYEQYF.